Listed here are 3 T cell receptor beta chains from one sample, sequenced in a study of CD8+CD57+ T cells in acquired aplastic anemia. Both TCR beta VDJ combination and CDR3 sequence profiling were carried out. Genomic DNA was the template for this profiling. TCRdb redid the calling of the reads with MiXCR, one entry per CDR3 protein. This sample has about 160,000 distinct CDR3 sequences, with about 48% found just once. Sequences were obtained from sorted CD4+, CD8+, or CD8+CD57+ T cells (not recorded which) from PBMCs. These receptors were collected from a human donor in good health.

This clonotype was counted ten times or more. The chain has TRBV9 and TRBJ2-3; no definite D call. CDR1 is SGDLS, CDR2 YYNGEE, per germline. Trimming took 3 bases from V and 0 from J, leaving 5 bases between them. This CDR3 comprises 13 residues. The CDR3 sequence: CASSAVSTDTQYF. In DNA, the CDR3 is TGTGCCAGCAGCGCCGTAAGCACAGATACGCAGTATTTT.

In this sample, this clonotype turned up once. This chain's CDR3 is CASSSGDPLHF. Here the CDR3 DNA reads TGTGCCAGCAGTTCCGGGGACCCCCTCCACTTT. V gene TRBV12-3 or TRBV12-4 combines with J gene TRBJ1-6; the D gene is possibly TRBD1 (5 bases). V lost 4 bases and J lost 13, with 8 bases in between. This CDR3 comprises 11 residues.

This clonotype appeared many times. The chain links TRBV19 to TRBJ2-3; a possible D gene is TRBD2 (5 bases). CDR1 LNHDA and CDR2 SQIVND come from the germline V gene (reference sequence). Between the trimmed V and J ends, which lost 0 bases and 2 bases, there was a span of 18 bases. There are 18 residues in the CDR3. This CDR3 reads CASSIDAPGSGDTDTQYF. CDR3 coding DNA: TGTGCCAGTAGTATAGATGCCCCTGGGAGCGGAGACACAGATACGCAGTATTTT.